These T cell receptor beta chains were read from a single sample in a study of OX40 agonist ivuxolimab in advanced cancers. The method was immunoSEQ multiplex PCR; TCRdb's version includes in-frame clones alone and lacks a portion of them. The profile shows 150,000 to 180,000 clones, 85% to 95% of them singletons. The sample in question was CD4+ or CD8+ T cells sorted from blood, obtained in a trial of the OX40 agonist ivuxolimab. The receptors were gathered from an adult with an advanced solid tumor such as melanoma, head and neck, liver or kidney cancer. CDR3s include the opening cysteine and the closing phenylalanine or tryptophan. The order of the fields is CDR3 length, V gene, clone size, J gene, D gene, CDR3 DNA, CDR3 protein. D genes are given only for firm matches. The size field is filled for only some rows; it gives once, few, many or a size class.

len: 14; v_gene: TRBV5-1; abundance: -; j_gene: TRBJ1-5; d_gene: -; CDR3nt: TGCGCCAGCAGCTTACAGGGTGAGGATCAGCCCCAGCATTTT; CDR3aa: CASSLQGEDQPQHF
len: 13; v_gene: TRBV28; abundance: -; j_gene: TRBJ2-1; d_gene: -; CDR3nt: TGTGCCAGTGAACGAGTGCTCTACAATGAGCAGTTCTTC; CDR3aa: CASERVLYNEQFF
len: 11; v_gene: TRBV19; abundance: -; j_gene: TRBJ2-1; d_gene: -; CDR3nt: TGTGCCAGTACCAGATACAATGAGCAGTTCTTC; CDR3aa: CASTRYNEQFF
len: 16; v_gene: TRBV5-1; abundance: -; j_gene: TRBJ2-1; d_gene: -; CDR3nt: TGCGCCAGCAGCGTCAGGGGGGGACATGAGTCCAATGAGCAGTTCTTC; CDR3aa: CASSVRGGHESNEQFF
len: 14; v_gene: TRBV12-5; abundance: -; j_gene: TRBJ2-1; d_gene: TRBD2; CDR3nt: TGTGCTAGTGGTTTGATGGTAGCGGGGGGGCCCGCCGTCTTC; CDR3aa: CASGLMVAGGPAVF
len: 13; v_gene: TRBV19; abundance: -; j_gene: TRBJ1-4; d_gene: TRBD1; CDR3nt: TGTGCCAGTAGAGCGACAGGGGATGCAAAACTGTTTTTT; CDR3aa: CASRATGDAKLFF
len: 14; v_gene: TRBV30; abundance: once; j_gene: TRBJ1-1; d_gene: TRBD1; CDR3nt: TGTGCCTGGAATCGAGGGGGCGCGGGCACTGAAGCTTTCTTT; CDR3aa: CAWNRGGAGTEAFF
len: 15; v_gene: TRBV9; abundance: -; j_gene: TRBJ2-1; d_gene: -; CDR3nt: TGTGCCAGCGAGGTCTCAGGAATTCTCCACAATGAGCAGTTCTTC; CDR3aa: CASEVSGILHNEQFF
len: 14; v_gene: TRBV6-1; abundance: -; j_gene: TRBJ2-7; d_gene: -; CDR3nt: TGTGCCAGCAGTGAAGCGCTGAACTCCTACGAGCAGTACTTC; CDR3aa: CASSEALNSYEQYF
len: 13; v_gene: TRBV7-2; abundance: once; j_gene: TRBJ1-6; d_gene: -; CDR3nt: TGTGCCAGCAGCTTAAACCAGGGGACACCCCTCCACTTT; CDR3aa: CASSLNQGTPLHF
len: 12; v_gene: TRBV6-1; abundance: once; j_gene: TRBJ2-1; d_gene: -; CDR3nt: TGTGCCAGCAGTTTCCGTAGCGCCTCACAGTTCTTC; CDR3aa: CASSFRSASQFF
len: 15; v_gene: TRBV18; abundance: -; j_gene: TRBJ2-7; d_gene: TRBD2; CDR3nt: TGTGCCAGCTCACCTGGGACTAGCGGACCCTACGAGCAGTACTTC; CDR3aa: CASSPGTSGPYEQYF
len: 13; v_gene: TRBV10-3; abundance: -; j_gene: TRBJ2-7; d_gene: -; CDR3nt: TGTGCCATCAGTGAGTCGGTCTCCTACGAGCAGTACTTC; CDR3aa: CAISESVSYEQYF
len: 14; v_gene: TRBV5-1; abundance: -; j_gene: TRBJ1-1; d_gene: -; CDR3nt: TGCGCCAGCAGCTTGGATCCTGGGTCCCCTGAAGCTTTCTTT; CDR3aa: CASSLDPGSPEAFF
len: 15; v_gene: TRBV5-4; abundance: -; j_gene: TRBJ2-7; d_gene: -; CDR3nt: TGTGCCAGCAGCTTGGCGATTGCGGGACGAAACGAGCAGTACTTC; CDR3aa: CASSLAIAGRNEQYF
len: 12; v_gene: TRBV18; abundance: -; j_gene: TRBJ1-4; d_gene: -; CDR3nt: TGTGCCAGCTCACCGGCGGGGGAAAAACTGTTTTTT; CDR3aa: CASSPAGEKLFF
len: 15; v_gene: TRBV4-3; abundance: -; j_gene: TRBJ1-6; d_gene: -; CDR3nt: TGCGCCAGCAGCCAAGGGGCAGGGCTGAATTCACCCCTCCACTTT; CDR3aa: CASSQGAGLNSPLHF
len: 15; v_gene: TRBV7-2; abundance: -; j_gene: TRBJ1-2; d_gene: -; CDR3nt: TGTGCCAGCAGCTTACAGGGTCCAGCTAACTATGGCTACACCTTC; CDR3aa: CASSLQGPANYGYTF
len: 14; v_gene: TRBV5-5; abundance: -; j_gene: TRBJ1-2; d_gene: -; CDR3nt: TGTGCCAGCAGCCCGCAGGAGGTCTCCAATGGCTACACCTTC; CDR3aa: CASSPQEVSNGYTF
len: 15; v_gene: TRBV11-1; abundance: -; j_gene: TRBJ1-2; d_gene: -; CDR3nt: TGTGCCAGCAGCTTACAGCGGGGGGTTGGCTATGGCTACACCTTC; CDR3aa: CASSLQRGVGYGYTF
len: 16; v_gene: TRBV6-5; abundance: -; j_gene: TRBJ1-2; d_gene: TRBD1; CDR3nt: TGTGCCAGCAGTTACTCAGGGACAGGCCCAAACTATGGCTACACCTTC; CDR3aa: CASSYSGTGPNYGYTF
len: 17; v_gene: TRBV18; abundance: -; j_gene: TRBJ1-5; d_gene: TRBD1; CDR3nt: TGTGCCAGCTCACCGCCGACAGGGTATGGAGGCAATCAGCCCCAGCATTTT; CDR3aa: CASSPPTGYGGNQPQHF
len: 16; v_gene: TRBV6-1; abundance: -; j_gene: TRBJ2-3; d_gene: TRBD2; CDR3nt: TGTGCCAGCAGTGCCCTACTAGCGGGGGCGGCAGATACGCAGTATTTT; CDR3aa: CASSALLAGAADTQYF
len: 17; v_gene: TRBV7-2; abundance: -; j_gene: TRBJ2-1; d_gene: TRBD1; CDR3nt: TGTGCCAGCAGCTCAGACCGGGACAGCCCCATCAACAATGAGCAGTTCTTC; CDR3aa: CASSSDRDSPINNEQFF
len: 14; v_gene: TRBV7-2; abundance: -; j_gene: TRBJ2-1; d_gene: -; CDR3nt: TGTGCCAGCACCCCTGGACAGATCTACAATGAGCAGTTCTTC; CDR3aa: CASTPGQIYNEQFF
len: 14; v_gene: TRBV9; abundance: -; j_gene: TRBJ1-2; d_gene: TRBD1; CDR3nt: TGTGCCAGCAGCGTAGCGGGGGGACAGTATGGCTACACCTTC; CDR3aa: CASSVAGGQYGYTF
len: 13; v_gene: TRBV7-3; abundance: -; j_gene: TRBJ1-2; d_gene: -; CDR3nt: TGTGCCAGCAGCTCCGGACAGAACTATGGCTACACCTTC; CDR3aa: CASSSGQNYGYTF
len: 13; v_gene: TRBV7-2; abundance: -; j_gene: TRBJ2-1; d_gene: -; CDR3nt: TGTGCCAGCAGCTCGAGCTCCTACAATGAGCAGTTCTTC; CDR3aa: CASSSSSYNEQFF
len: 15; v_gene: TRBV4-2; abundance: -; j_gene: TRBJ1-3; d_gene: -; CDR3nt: TGTGCCAGCAGCCGCCCGGATCTGGAAGGAAACACCATATATTTT; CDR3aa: CASSRPDLEGNTIYF
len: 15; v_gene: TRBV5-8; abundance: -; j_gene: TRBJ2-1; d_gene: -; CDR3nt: TGTGCCAGCAGCTTGGATAGGGTCTCCTACAATGAGCAGTTCTTC; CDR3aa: CASSLDRVSYNEQFF
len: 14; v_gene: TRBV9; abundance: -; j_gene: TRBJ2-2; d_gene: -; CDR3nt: TGTGCCAGCAGCGTAGCTGTAGGGTCCGGGGAGCTGTTTTTT; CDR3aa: CASSVAVGSGELFF
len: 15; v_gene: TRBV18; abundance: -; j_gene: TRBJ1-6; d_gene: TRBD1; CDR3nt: TGTGCCAGCTCAACACCGGGACAGGGCAATTCACCCCTCCACTTT; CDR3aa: CASSTPGQGNSPLHF
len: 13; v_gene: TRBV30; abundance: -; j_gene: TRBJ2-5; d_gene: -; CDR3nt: TGTGCCTGGAGTGTAGGTCTCCAAGAGACCCAGTACTTC; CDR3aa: CAWSVGLQETQYF
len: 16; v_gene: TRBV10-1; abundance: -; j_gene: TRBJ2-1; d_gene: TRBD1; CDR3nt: TGCGCCAGCAGTGAGTCGCCGAGGGGGCGAAGGAATGAGCAGTTCTTC; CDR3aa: CASSESPRGRRNEQFF
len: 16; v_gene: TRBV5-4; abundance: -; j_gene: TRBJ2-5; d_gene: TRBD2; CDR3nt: TGTGCCAGCAGCTCCCCGACTAGCGGGGGAAGGGAGACCCAGTACTTC; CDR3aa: CASSSPTSGGRETQYF
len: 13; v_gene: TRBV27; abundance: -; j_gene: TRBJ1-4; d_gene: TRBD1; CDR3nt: TGTGCCAGCAGCCGGGACAGGCGGGAAAAACTGTTTTTT; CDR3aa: CASSRDRREKLFF
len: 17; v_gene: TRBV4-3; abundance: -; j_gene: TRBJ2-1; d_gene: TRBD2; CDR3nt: TGCGCCAGCAGCCAAGATGGGGCTAGCGGGACCTGGAATGAGCAGTTCTTC; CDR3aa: CASSQDGASGTWNEQFF
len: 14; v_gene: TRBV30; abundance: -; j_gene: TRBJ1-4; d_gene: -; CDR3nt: TGTGCCTGGAGCGCCAGCCAGGTGGCGGAAAAACTGTTTTTT; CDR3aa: CAWSASQVAEKLFF
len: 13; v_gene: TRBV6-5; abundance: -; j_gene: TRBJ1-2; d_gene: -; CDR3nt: TGTGCCAGCAGTTACCAGGCAGTGGGTGGCTACACCTTC; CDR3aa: CASSYQAVGGYTF
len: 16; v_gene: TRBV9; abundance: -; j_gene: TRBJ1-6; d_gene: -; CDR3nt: TGTGCCAGCAGCGAGGGAGGGACCACAGTTAATTCACCCCTCCACTTT; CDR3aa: CASSEGGTTVNSPLHF
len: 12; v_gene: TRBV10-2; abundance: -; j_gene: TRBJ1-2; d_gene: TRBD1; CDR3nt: TGCGCCAGCCTCCGGGACAGCTATGGCTACACCTTC; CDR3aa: CASLRDSYGYTF
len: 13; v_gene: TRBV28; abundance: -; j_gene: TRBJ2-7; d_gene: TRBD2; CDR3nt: TGTGCCAGCAGTTTGGGGGGGACCTACGAGCAGTACTTC; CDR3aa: CASSLGGTYEQYF
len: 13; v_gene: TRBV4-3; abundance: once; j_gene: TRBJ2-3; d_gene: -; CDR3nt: TGCGCCAGCAGTCCAAACCGGGCAGATACGCAGTATTTT; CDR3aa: CASSPNRADTQYF
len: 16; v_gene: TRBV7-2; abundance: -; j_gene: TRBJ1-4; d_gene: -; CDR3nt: TGTGCCAGCAGCTTAGTGGCCGGCCAGGGAGGTGAAAAACTGTTTTTT; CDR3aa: CASSLVAGQGGEKLFF
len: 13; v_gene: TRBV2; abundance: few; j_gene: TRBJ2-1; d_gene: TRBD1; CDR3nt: TGTGCCAGCAGGCGGACAGGGAGTAATGAGCAGTTCTTC; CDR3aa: CASRRTGSNEQFF
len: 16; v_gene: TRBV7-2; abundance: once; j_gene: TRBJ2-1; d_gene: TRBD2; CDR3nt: TGTGCCAGCAGCTTAGCCATGGCCGGGGGGGGCGGAGAGCAGTTCTTC; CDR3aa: CASSLAMAGGGGEQFF
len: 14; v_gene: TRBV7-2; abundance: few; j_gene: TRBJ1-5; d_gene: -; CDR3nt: TGTGCCAGCAGCTCCCCCGGGAGTCATCAGCCCCAGCATTTT; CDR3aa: CASSSPGSHQPQHF
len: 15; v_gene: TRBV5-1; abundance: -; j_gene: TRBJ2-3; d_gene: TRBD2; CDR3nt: TGCGCCAGCAGCTTCGGCGGGGGGAGCACAGATACGCAGTATTTT; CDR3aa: CASSFGGGSTDTQYF
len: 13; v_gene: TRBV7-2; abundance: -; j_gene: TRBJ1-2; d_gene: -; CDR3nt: TGTGCCAGCGAATCCCCTCCCATTTATGGCTACACCTTC; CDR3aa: CASESPPIYGYTF